The source of this T cell receptor beta chain is a study of T cell changes during pregnancy in multiple sclerosis. Per germline, CDR1 PRHDT and CDR2 FYEKMQ (reference sequence). The CDR3 loop spans 16 amino acids. The ends lost 5 bases at V and 7 bases at J; junction bases unmatched: 11. Sequencing used immunoSEQ multiplex PCR; TCRdb keeps in-frame clones, though not all of them. In the table there are some 41,000 clones, 80% to 90% of which are singletons. The sequences come from CD4+ T cells from peripheral blood mononuclear cells, collected in the first trimester of pregnancy. This rearrangement joins TRBV13 to TRBJ2-1; TRBD2 matches 10 bases. This sequence originates from a female donor with multiple sclerosis, enrolled in a pregnancy study. In DNA, the CDR3 is TGTGCCAGCAGCCCGGAGAGCGGGGGGGCGGGAAATGAGCAGTTCTTC. Translation: CASSPESGGAGNEQFF.